Reported below is one T cell receptor (beta chain). Source study methods: Using reference gene primer amplification, nucleated cell counts were estimated. TCRdb's copy holds only in-frame clones and misses some; the assay was immunoSEQ multiplex PCR. The V and J calls and the clone size are those of that table, but D and trimming were determined from the DNA. The data hold about 170,000 clones, with around four fifths observed a single time. Germline V CDR1 and CDR2: KGHSH, LQKENI. This CDR3 has 14 amino acids. V was pared by 3 bases and J by 10 bases, with 13 bases between. These data belong to a study of blood T cell repertoires in COVID-19.

The receptor was derived from a woman at least 80 years old with COVID-19, enrolled during active disease. The chain carries TRBV18 and TRBJ1-6; the D gene is possibly TRBD1 (6 bases). What was sequenced was peripheral blood. Here the CDR3 reads CASSPGGQGSPLHF. The CDR3 coding sequence is TGTGCCAGCTCACCCGGGGGGCAGGGGTCACCCCTCCACTTT.